This T cell receptor (beta chain) originates from a study of T-cell reconstitution after alpha-beta-depleted transplantation in children. The authors prepared the TCRbeta library with unique molecular identifiers. Each CDR3 protein is one row after TCRdb ran MiXCR on the PCR reads. Of some 640,000 distinct CDR3 sequences listed, roughly 17% are singletons. This CDR3 is built from 13 residues. V lost 2 bases and J lost 6, with 10 bases in between. Germline-derived CDR1 and CDR2 are SGHTA and FQGTGA. Only a few counts were recorded for this clonotype. The sequence derives from a human donor who donated a stem cell graft to a child with acute myeloid leukemia. This sample comprised PBMCs from the stem cell graft donor, obtained from the stem cell graft. This sequence joins TRBV7-3 and TRBJ2-5; no definite D call. CDR3 loop: CASSLSASKTQYF. The DNA for the CDR3 is TGTGCCAGCAGCTTATCTGCGTCAAAGACCCAGTACTTC.